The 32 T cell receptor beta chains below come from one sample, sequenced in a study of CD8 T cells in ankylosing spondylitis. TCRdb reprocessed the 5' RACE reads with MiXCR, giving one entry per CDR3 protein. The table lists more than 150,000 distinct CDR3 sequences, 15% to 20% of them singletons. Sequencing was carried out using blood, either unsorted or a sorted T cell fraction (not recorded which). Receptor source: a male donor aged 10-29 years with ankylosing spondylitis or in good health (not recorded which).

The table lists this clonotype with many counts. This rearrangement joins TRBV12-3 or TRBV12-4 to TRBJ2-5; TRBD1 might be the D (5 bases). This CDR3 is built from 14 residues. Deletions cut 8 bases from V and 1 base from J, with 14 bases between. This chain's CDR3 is CASGLTGSQETQYF. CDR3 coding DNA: TGTGCCAGCGGGCTTACAGGTTCCCAAGAGACCCAGTACTTC.

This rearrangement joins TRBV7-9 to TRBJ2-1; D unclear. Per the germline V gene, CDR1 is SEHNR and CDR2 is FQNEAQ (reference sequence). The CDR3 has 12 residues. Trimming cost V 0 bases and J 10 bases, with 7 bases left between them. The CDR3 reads CASSLASVEQFF. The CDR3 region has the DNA TGTGCCAGCAGCTTAGCCTCGGTGGAGCAGTTCTTC.

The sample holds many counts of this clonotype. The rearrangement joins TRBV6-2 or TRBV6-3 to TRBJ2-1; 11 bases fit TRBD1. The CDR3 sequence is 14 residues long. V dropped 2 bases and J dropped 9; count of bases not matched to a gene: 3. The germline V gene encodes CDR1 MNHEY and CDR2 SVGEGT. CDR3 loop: CASSYPGTGGEQFF. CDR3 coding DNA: TGTGCCAGCAGTTACCCCGGGACAGGGGGTGAGCAGTTCTTC.

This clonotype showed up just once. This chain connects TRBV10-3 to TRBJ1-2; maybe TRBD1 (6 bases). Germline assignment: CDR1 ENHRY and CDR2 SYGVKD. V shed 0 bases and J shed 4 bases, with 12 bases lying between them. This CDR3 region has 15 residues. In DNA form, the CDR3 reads TGTGCCATCAGTGAGTCTGGCAGGGGAGGCTATGGCTACACCTTC. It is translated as CAISESGRGGYGYTF.

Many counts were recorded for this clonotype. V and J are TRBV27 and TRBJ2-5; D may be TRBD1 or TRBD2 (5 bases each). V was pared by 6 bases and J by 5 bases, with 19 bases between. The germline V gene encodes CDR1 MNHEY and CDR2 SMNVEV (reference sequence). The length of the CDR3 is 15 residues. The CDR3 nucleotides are TGTGCCAGCAGGGGTTTGGGGACCTCACTGGAGACCCAGTACTTC. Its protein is CASRGLGTSLETQYF.

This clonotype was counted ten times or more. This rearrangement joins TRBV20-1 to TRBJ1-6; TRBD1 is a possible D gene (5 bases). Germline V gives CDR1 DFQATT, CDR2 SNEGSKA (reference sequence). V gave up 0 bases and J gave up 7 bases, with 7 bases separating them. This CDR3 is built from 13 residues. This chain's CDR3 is CSARDEGNSPLHF. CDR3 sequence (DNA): TGCAGTGCTAGAGATGAGGGGAATTCACCCCTCCACTTT.

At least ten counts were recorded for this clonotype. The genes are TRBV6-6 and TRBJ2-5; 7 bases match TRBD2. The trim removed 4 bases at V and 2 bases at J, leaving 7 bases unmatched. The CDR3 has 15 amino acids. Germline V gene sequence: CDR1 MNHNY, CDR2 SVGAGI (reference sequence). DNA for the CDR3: TGTGCCAGCAGTTTCCCCTTCGGGGGGCAAGAGACCCAGTACTTC. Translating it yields CASSFPFGGQETQYF.

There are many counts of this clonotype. Here the CDR3 DNA reads TGTGCCAGCAGAGGAGGGGGTAATAATTCACCCCTCCACTTT. It is translated as CASRGGGNNSPLHF. The chain recombines TRBV6-5 with TRBJ1-6, with D maybe TRBD1 (6 bases). The CDR3 sequence is 14 residues long. The germline V and J ends were trimmed by 6 bases and 5 bases, with 11 bases remaining between them. Per the germline V gene, CDR1 is MNHEY and CDR2 is SVGAGI.

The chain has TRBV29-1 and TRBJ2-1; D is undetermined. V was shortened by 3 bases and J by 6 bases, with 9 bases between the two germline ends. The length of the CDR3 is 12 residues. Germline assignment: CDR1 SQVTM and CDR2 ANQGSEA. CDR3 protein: CSVDLGPNEQFF. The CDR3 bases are TGCAGCGTTGATTTGGGCCCCAATGAGCAGTTCTTC.

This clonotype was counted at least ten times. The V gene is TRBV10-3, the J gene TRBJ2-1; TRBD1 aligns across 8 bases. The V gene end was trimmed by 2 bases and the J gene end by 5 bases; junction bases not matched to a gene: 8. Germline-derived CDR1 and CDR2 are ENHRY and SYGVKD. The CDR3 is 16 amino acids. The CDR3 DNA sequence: TGTGCCATCAGTGAGGGGGCGACAGGGGACCACAATGAGCAGTTCTTC. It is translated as CAISEGATGDHNEQFF.

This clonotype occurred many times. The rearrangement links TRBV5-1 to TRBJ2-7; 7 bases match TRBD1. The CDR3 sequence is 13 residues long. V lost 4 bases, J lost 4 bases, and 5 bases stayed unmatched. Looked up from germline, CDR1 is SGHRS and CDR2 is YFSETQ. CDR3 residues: CASSEGTEYEQYF. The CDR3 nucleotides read TGCGCCAGCAGCGAGGGGACAGAATACGAGCAGTACTTC.

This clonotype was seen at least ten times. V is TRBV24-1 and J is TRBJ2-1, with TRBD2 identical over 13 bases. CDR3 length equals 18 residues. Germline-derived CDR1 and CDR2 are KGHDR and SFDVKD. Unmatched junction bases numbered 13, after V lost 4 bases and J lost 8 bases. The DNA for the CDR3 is TGTGCCACCAGTGACCCACTAGCGGGAGGGCCTGGTGGGGATGAGCAGTTCTTC. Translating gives CATSDPLAGGPGGDEQFF.

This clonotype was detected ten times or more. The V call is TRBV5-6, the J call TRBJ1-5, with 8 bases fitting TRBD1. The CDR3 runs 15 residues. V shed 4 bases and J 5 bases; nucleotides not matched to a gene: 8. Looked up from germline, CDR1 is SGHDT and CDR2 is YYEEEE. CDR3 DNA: TGTGCCAGCAGCCTGAGGACAGGGCTCCATCAGCCCCAGCATTTT. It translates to CASSLRTGLHQPQHF.

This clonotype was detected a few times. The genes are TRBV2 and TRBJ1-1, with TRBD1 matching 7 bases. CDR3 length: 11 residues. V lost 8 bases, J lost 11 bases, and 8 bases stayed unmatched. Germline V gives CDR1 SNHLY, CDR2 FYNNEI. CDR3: CASSVTGRAFF. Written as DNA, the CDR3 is TGTGCCAGCTCCGTGACAGGGAGGGCTTTCTTT.

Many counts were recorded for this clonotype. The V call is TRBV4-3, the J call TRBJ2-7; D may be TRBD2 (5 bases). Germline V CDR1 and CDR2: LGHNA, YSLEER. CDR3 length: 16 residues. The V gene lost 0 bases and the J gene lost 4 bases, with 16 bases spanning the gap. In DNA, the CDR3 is TGCGCCAGCAGCCAAGATGGAGGACCGCTGGGGTACGAGCAGTACTTC. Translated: CASSQDGGPLGYEQYF.

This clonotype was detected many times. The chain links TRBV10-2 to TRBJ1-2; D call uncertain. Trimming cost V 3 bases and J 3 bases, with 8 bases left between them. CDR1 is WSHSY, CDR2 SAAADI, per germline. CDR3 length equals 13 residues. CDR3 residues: CASSDTPDYGYTF. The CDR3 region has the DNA TGCGCCAGCAGTGATACCCCCGACTATGGCTACACCTTC.

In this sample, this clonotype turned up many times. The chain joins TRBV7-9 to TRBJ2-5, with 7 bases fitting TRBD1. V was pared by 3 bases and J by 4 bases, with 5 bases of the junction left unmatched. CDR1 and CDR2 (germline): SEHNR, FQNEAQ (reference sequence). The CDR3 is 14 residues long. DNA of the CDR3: TGTGCCAGCAGCTTCGACAGGGTGGTAGAGACCCAGTACTTC. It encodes CASSFDRVVETQYF.

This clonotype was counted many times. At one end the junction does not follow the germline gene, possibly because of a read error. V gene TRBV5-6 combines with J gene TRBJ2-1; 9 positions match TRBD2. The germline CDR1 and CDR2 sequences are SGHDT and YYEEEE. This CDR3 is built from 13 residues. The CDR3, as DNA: TGTGCCAGCAGGTTTCGCTCCCCGGGACTAGCACTCTTC. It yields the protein CASRFRSPGLALF.

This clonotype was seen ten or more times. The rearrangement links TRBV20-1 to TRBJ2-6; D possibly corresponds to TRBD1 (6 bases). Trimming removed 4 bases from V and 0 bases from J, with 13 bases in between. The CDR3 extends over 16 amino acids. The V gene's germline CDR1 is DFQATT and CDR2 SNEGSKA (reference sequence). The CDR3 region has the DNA TGCAGTGCTACGTCAACAGGGAGCTCTGGGGCCAACGTCCTGACTTTC. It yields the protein CSATSTGSSGANVLTF.

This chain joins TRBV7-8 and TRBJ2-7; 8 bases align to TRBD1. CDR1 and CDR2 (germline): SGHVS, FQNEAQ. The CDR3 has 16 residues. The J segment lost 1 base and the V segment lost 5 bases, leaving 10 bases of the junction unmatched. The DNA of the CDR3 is TGTGCCAGCAGCCCGCAGAGACGGACAGGGTCCTACGAGCAGTACTTC. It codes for CASSPQRRTGSYEQYF. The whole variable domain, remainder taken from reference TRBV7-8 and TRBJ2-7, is GAGVSQSPRYKVAKRGQDVALRCDPISGHVSLFWYQQALGQGPEFLTYFQNEAQLDKSGLPSDRFFAERPEGSVSTLKIQRTQQEDSAVYLCASSPQRRTGSYEQYFGPGTRLTVT.

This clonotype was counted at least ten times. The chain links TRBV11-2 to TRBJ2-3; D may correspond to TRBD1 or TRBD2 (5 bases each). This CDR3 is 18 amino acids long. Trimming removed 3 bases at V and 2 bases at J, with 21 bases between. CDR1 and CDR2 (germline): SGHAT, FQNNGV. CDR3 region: CASSFIFGTGRITDTQYF. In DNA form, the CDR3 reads TGTGCCAGCAGCTTTATTTTTGGGACGGGAAGGATCACAGATACGCAGTATTTT.

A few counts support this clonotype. CDR3: CSVGSLAGREQYF. In DNA, the CDR3 is TGCAGCGTTGGTTCACTAGCGGGACGCGAGCAGTACTTC. V usage is TRBV29-1 and J usage is TRBJ2-7; 10 positions agree with TRBD2. Germline V gives CDR1 SQVTM, CDR2 ANQGSEA. J was trimmed by 6 bases and V by 4 bases; bases with no gene match: 6. The CDR3 has 13 residues.

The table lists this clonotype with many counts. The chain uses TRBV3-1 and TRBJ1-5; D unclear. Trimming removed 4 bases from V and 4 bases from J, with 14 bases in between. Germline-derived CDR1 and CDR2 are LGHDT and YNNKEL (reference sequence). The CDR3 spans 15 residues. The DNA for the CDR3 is TGTGCCAGCAGCCCGTCCGGTTCGGGGAATCAGCCCCAGCATTTT. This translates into CASSPSGSGNQPQHF.

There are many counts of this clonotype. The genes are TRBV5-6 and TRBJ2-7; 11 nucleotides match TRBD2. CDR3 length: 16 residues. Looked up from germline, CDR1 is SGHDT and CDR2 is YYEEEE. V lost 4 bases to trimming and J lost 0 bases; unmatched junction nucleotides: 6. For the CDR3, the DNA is TGTGCCAGCAGCCCCCGACTAGCGGGGCCCTCCTACGAGCAGTACTTC. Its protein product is CASSPRLAGPSYEQYF.

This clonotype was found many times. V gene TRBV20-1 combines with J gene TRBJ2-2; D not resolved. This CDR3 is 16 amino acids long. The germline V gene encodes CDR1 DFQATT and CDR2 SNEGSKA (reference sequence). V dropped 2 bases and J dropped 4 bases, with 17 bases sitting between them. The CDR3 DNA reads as TGCAGTGCTAGATCCGGGCTGGGTTTCAGCACCGGGGAGCTGTTTTTT. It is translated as CSARSGLGFSTGELFF.

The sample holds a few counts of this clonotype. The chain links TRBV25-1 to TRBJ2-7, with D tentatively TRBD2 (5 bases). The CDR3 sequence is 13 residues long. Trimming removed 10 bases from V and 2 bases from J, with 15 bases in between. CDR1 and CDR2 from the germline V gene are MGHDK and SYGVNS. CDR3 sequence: CAIKIGKTYEQYF. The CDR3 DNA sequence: TGTGCCATAAAAATCGGGAAGACCTACGAGCAGTACTTC.

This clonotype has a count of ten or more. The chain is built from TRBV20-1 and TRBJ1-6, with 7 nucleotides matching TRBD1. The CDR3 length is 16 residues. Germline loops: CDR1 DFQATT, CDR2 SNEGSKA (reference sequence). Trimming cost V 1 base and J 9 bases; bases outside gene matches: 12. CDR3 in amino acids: CSARGGATGVGSPLHF. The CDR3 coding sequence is TGCAGTGCTAGAGGGGGCGCAACAGGGGTGGGTTCACCCCTCCACTTT.

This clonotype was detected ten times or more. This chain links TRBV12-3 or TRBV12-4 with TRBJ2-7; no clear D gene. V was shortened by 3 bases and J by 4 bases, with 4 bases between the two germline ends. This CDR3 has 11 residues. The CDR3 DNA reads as TGTGCCAGCAGTTTTAGGTACGAGCAGTACTTC. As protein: CASSFRYEQYF.

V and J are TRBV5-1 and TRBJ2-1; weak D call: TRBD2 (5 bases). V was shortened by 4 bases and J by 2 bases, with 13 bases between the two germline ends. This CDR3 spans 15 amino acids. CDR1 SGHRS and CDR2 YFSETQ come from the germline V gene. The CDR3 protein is CASSDRADPYNEQFF. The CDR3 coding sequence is TGCGCCAGCAGCGATCGAGCGGACCCCTACAATGAGCAGTTCTTC.

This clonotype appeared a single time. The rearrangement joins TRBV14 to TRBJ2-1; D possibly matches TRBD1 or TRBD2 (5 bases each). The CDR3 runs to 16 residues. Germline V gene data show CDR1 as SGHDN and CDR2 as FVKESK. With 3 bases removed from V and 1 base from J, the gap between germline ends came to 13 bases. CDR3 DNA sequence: TGTGCCAGCAGCCACCCCGGGGCTTTATCCTACAATGAGCAGTTCTTC. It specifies CASSHPGALSYNEQFF.

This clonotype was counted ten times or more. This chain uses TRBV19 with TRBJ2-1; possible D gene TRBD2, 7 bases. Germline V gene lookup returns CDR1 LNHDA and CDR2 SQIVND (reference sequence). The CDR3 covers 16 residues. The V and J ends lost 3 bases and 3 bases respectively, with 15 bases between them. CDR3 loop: CASSILGLGGYNEQFF. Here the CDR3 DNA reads TGTGCCAGTAGTATTCTCGGACTAGGGGGCTACAATGAGCAGTTCTTC.

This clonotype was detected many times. This CDR3 reads CASSYSIDVDYNEQFF. The CDR3 bases are TGTGCCAGCAGTTACTCTATCGATGTAGACTACAATGAGCAGTTCTTC. V gene TRBV6-6 combines with J gene TRBJ2-1; D remains ambiguous. V lost 0 bases to trimming and J lost 3 bases, with 12 bases between them. The CDR3 extends over 16 amino acids. The germline CDR1 and CDR2 sequences are MNHNY and SVGAGI (reference sequence).